Listed below are T cell receptor beta chains from one sample, sequenced in a study of blood T cells in healthy people across ages. Each CDR3 protein gets one entry after TCRdb re-called the 5' RACE reads with MiXCR. The repertoire includes about 730,000 distinct CDR3 sequences, about 42% of them detected once, and roughly 19% sits in the top ten. Sequenced input: blood. The receptors come from a woman between 55 and 75 years old in good health. Each CDR3 is given with its conserved first and last residue. D genes are given only for firm matches. Clone size, where shown, is once, few, many, or a class for clones that have expanded.

>-|few|TRBV18|TRBJ1-1
CASSPPQRPAAFF
TGTGCCAGCTCACCACCTCAAAGGCCAGCAGCTTTCTTT
>-|few|TRBV9|TRBJ2-7
CASSVVTGVTGLEYEQYF
TGTGCCAGCAGCGTAGTAACTGGGGTGACGGGGCTGGAGTACGAGCAGTACTTC
>TRBD2|few|TRBV7-2|TRBJ2-6
CASSSWTSGRADGANVLTF
TGTGCCAGCAGCTCCTGGACTAGCGGGAGGGCCGACGGGGCCAACGTCCTGACTTTC
>-|few|TRBV9|TRBJ1-1
CASSVVGSRTEAFF
TGTGCCAGCAGCGTAGTGGGATCGAGGACTGAAGCTTTCTTT
>TRBD1|many|TRBV6-2/TRBV6-3|TRBJ2-5
CASNRQGETQYF
TGTGCCAGCAACAGACAGGGAGAGACCCAGTACTTC
>-|-|TRBV7-8|TRBJ2-3
CASSLEPATDTQYF
TGTGCCAGCAGCTTAGAGCCAGCCACAGATACGCAGTATTTT
>TRBD1|few|TRBV15|TRBJ2-2
CATSPWGQGATGELFF
TGTGCCACCAGCCCGTGGGGCCAGGGGGCTACCGGGGAGCTGTTTTTT
>TRBD1|-|TRBV12-3/TRBV12-4|TRBJ1-5
CASSLGQGATHQPQHF
TGTGCCAGCAGTTTAGGACAGGGGGCGACCCATCAGCCCCAGCATTTT
>-|-|TRBV15|TRBJ1-4
CATSRAATNEKLFF
TGTGCCACCAGCAGAGCTGCAACTAATGAAAAACTGTTTTTT
>-|-|TRBV29-1|TRBJ2-1
CSVEPGARRDEQFF
TGCAGCGTTGAACCCGGGGCCCGTCGGGATGAGCAGTTCTTC
>TRBD1|many|TRBV2|TRBJ2-3
CASRREGTGGERDTQYF
TGTGCCAGCAGACGAGAGGGGACAGGGGGCGAGAGGGATACGCAGTATTTT
>TRBD1|few|TRBV5-1|TRBJ2-3
CASSPGQGQDTQYF
TGCGCCAGCAGCCCGGGACAGGGGCAGGATACGCAGTATTTT
>-|-|TRBV10-3|TRBJ1-1
CAISESSKNTEAFF
TGTGCCATCAGTGAGTCTAGTAAGAACACTGAAGCTTTCTTT
>TRBD1|-|TRBV5-1|TRBJ1-2
CASSTQGPDYGYTF
TGCGCCAGCAGCACACAGGGGCCGGACTATGGCTACACCTTC
>-|few|TRBV5-1|TRBJ2-4
CASSLGSGHLAKNIQYF
TGCGCCAGCAGCTTGGGATCAGGGCACTTAGCCAAAAACATTCAGTACTTC
>-|many|TRBV11-2|TRBJ1-1
CASSLRVNTEAFF
TGTGCCAGCAGTTTAAGGGTAAACACTGAAGCTTTCTTT
>-|-|TRBV3-1|TRBJ2-3
CASSQLTHTDTQYF
TGTGCCAGCAGCCAATTGACCCACACAGATACGCAGTATTTT
>TRBD1|few|TRBV20-1|TRBJ2-7
CSPYNDNRGHYEQYF
TGCAGCCCGTACAATGATAACAGGGGGCATTACGAGCAGTACTTC
>-|few|TRBV18|TRBJ2-1
CASSPEMNNEQFF
TGTGCCAGCTCCCCTGAAATGAACAATGAGCAGTTCTTC
>-|few|TRBV6-6|TRBJ2-5
CASSPWREQETQYF
TGTGCCAGCAGCCCTTGGAGGGAACAAGAGACCCAGTACTTC
>-|once|TRBV14|TRBJ2-5
CASSQTGTTQYF
TGTGCCAGCAGCCAAACCGGTACGACCCAGTACTTC
>-|-|TRBV6-4|TRBJ2-3
CASSRGGRGTDTQYF
TGTGCCAGCAGTAGAGGTGGCAGGGGCACAGATACGCAGTATTTT
>TRBD1|-|TRBV20-1|TRBJ2-1
CSAETGGSYNEQFF
TGCAGTGCGGAAACAGGGGGCTCCTACAATGAGCAGTTCTTC
>TRBD1|-|TRBV10-2|TRBJ1-3
CASSDRTGSGNTIYF
TGCGCCAGCAGTGACCGGACAGGGTCTGGAAACACCATATATTTT
>-|few|TRBV5-1|TRBJ1-4
CASSPGRLRGEKLFF
TGCGCCAGCAGCCCTGGCCGCCTAAGGGGTGAAAAACTGTTTTTT
>TRBD2|many|TRBV20-1|TRBJ2-1
CSATGLANNEQFF
TGCAGTGCCACTGGACTAGCGAACAATGAGCAGTTCTTC
>TRBD1|few|TRBV6-2/TRBV6-3|TRBJ2-7
CASSHQGAYSWDYEQYF
TGTGCCAGCAGTCATCAGGGGGCGTATAGTTGGGACTACGAGCAGTACTTC
>TRBD1|-|TRBV3-1|TRBJ1-1
CASSPLAGTGDNTEAFF
TGTGCCAGCAGCCCCCTCGCCGGGACAGGGGATAACACTGAAGCTTTCTTT
>-|few|TRBV9|TRBJ2-7
CASSVAGGRNEQYF
TGTGCCAGCAGCGTAGCGGGGGGCCGGAATGAGCAGTACTTC
>-|few|TRBV12-3/TRBV12-4|TRBJ1-2
CASSFGGHGYTF
TGTGCCAGCAGTTTCGGCGGACATGGCTACACCTTC
>TRBD1|many|TRBV5-1|TRBJ2-7
CASSSGQGSSYEQYF
TGCGCCAGCAGCTCCGGACAGGGGTCCTCCTACGAGCAGTACTTC
>TRBD2|few|TRBV29-1|TRBJ2-3
CSVELAGNTDTQYF
TGCAGCGTTGAACTAGCGGGAAACACAGATACGCAGTATTTT
>-|many|TRBV6-6|TRBJ2-1
CASLPGAGHNEQFF
TGTGCCAGTCTCCCGGGGGCGGGACACAATGAGCAGTTCTTC
>-|few|TRBV2|TRBJ2-7
CASKGGAYEQYF
TGTGCCAGCAAGGGGGGCGCCTACGAGCAGTACTTC
>-|-|TRBV10-2|TRBJ2-1
CASSELTHYNEQFF
TGCGCCAGCAGTGAGCTTACACACTACAATGAGCAGTTCTTC
>TRBD2|-|TRBV9|TRBJ2-5
CASSNLAGAFETQYF
TGTGCCAGCAGCAACCTAGCGGGAGCTTTCGAGACCCAGTACTTC
>-|-|TRBV29-1|TRBJ2-6
CSVRPGVGANVLTF
TGCAGCGTTAGGCCGGGGGTTGGGGCCAACGTCCTGACTTTC
>-|-|TRBV14|TRBJ2-1
CASSRIGVGGDEQFF
TGTGCCAGCAGCCGGATAGGGGTCGGGGGCGATGAGCAGTTCTTC
>TRBD1|-|TRBV5-5|TRBJ1-5
CASSLAGTGDQPQHF
TGTGCCAGCAGCTTGGCCGGGACAGGGGATCAGCCCCAGCATTTT
>TRBD1|-|TRBV20-1|TRBJ1-1
CSARQGPTEAFF
TGCAGTGCACGACAGGGTCCCACTGAAGCTTTCTTT
>TRBD1|-|TRBV5-5|TRBJ1-1
CASSREGQGAFF
TGTGCCAGCAGCCGTGAAGGACAGGGAGCTTTCTTT
>TRBD2|-|TRBV5-1|TRBJ2-3
CASSWTSGGEDTQYF
TGCGCCAGCAGCTGGACTAGCGGGGGGGAGGATACGCAGTATTTT
>TRBD2|few|TRBV4-1|TRBJ2-7
CASSQDSSGGKNEQYF
TGCGCCAGCAGCCAAGACTCTAGCGGGGGGAAAAATGAGCAGTACTTC
>-|-|TRBV5-1|TRBJ2-3
CASSTGLLGTMTNTDTQYF
TGCGCCAGCAGCACGGGACTTTTGGGCACAATGACTAACACAGATACGCAGTATTTT
>-|many|TRBV24-1|TRBJ1-5
CATSDPDQPQHF
TGTGCCACCAGTGATCCTGATCAGCCCCAGCATTTT